Shown below are 27 T cell receptor beta chains from a single sample sequenced in a study of T-cell reconstitution after alpha-beta-depleted transplantation in children (dated by TCRdb to about 2016). Sample treatment or condition, as interpreted from the label and publication: allogeneic hematopoietic cell transplantation with graft depleted of TCRalphabeta T cells and CD19 B cells. The protocol used for the library was PCR. Reads for this sample came from an Illumina HiSeq 2500. To normalize quantification of the TCRbeta repertoire, the TCR libraries were built with molecular barcoding that relied on unique molecular identifiers. The public reads were quality trimmed at Q25 with fastp and then assembled into clones with MiXCR by TCRdb, keeping productive beta chains. Here each entry gathers all rows of one CDR3 protein and keeps the most common genes and DNA. The sample includes 450,000 to 550,000 distinct CDR3 sequences, with about an eighth observed a single time. 12% to 15% of the sample lies in the top ten.

The sample here was PBMCs, mostly from graft donor cells, taken 180 days after TCRalphabeta/CD19-depleted stem cell transplant. These TCRs come from a female patient aged 2-9 years who had a stem cell transplant for aplastic anemia, so the T cells may come from the graft donor.

The gene calls are TRBV12-3 or TRBV12-4 and TRBJ1-2; D is unresolved. The CDR3 has 14 residues. Trimming removed 10 bases at V and 5 bases at J, with 20 bases between. The CDR3 protein is CAIPGPSTKYGYTF. The CDR3 DNA is TGTGCCATCCCCGGACCGTCTACCAAATATGGCTACACCTTC.

The rearrangement links TRBV3-1 to TRBJ2-7; a possible D gene is TRBD1 (5 bases). Germline loops: CDR1 LGHDT, CDR2 YNNKEL (reference sequence). Trimming stripped 3 bases from V and 4 bases from J, with 10 bases between. The CDR3 is 13 amino acids. The CDR3 DNA reads TGTGCCAGCAGCCATTCACAGGATTACGAGCAGTACGTC. Protein product: CASSHSQDYEQYV.

This chain links TRBV6-2 or TRBV6-3 with TRBJ2-1; 7 bases match TRBD1. Germline CDR1 reads MNHEY; CDR2 reads SVGEGT. The trim removed 5 bases at V and 3 bases at J, leaving 10 bases unmatched. CDR3 length: 16 residues. The CDR3 sequence: CASSPLGQALYNEQFF. The CDR3 DNA reads TGTGCCAGCAGTCCCCTCGGACAGGCGCTCTACAATGAGCAGTTCTTC.

The J gene is TRBJ1-1, the V gene TRBV6-1; 9 nucleotides align to TRBD1. Trimming removed 7 bases from V and 0 bases from J; junction bases left unmatched: 3. CDR1 MNHNS and CDR2 SASEGT come from the germline V gene. This CDR3 is built from 14 residues. The CDR3 protein is CASTRQGVNTEAFF. The CDR3 nucleotides read TGTGCCAGCACCCGACAGGGGGTGAACACTGAAGCTTTCTTT.

The genes are TRBV5-1 and TRBJ2-7; D ambiguous. The V end was cut by 4 bases, the J end by 4 bases, with 12 bases between. Per the germline V gene, CDR1 is SGHRS and CDR2 is YFSETQ. The CDR3 has 13 amino acids. The CDR3, as DNA: TGCGCCAGCAGCCTACTGGACCAATACGAGCAGTACGTC. Amino acid sequence: CASSLLDQYEQYV.

The chain carries TRBV7-6 and TRBJ2-5; TRBD2 matches 7 bases. CDR1 SGHVS and CDR2 FNYEAQ come from the germline V gene. With V trimmed by 5 bases and J by 0 bases, 6 bases remained unmatched. This CDR3 has 15 residues. CDR3 in DNA: TGTGCCAGCAGCCGGGGGGTCACAAACCAAGAGACCCAGTACTTC. Encoded protein: CASSRGVTNQETQYF.

The rearrangement joins TRBV20-1 to TRBJ2-3; 10 bases align to TRBD2. The CDR3 consists of 15 residues. In germline, CDR1 is DFQATT, CDR2 SNEGSKA (reference sequence). The V and J ends lost 1 base and 7 bases, in that order; junction bases with no gene match: 8. The CDR3 sequence is CSARVQAGGWYTQYF. The CDR3 DNA follows: TGCAGTGCTAGAGTCCAAGCGGGAGGGTGGTATACGCAGTATTTT.

In its sample, this clonotype was seen many times. DNA of the CDR3: TGCGCCAGCAGCCAAGTACGGGACAGGGAGGACGGCACTGAAGCTTTCTTT. Amino acid sequence: CASSQVRDREDGTEAFF. V is TRBV4-3 and J is TRBJ1-1, with 9 bases aligning to TRBD1. Losses at the gene ends were 1 base for V and 4 bases for J; bases not matched to a gene: 10. Germline CDR1 LGHNA, CDR2 YSLEER. CDR3 size: 17 residues.

As for this clonotype: A junction boundary mismatches the germline segment, possibly from a read error. V is TRBV12-3 or TRBV12-4 and J is TRBJ2-1; D may be TRBD1 (6 bases). The CDR3 extends over 19 amino acids. CDR3 sequence: CTSGLVGAPRIKSYNEQFF. CDR3 DNA sequence: TGTACCAGCGGTTTGGTGGGGGCCCCTCGAATAAAATCCTACAATGAGCAGTTCTTC.

V gene TRBV11-3 combines with J gene TRBJ2-7, with 7 bases lining up with TRBD1. Germline assignment: CDR1 SGHNT and CDR2 YENEEA. CDR3 length: 14 residues. Trimming at V came to 5 bases and at J to 3 bases, leaving 7 bases not matched to a gene. Written as DNA, the CDR3 is TGTGCCAGCAGCACAAACAGGGGTGGCTACGAGCAGTACGTC. It yields the protein CASSTNRGGYEQYV.

This clonotype was counted a few times. The chain has TRBV29-1 and TRBJ2-7; D not resolved. With 3 bases removed from V and 3 bases from J, the gap between germline ends came to 12 bases. This CDR3 is built from 13 residues. Germline V lookup: CDR1 SQVTM, CDR2 ANQGSEA. CDR3 nucleotides: TGCAGCGTTGAGATGCCGGGCCGCTACGAGCAGTACGTC. Residues: CSVEMPGRYEQYV.

This chain links TRBV28 with TRBJ2-7; D is possibly TRBD1 (6 bases). The V and J ends lost 8 bases and 3 bases respectively, with 11 bases between them. This CDR3 spans 12 amino acids. CDR1 and CDR2 from the germline V gene are MDHEN and SYDVKM. This CDR3 reads CASSWGLYEQYF. In nucleotides, the CDR3 is TGTGCCAGCTCCTGGGGGCTCTACGAGCAGTACTTC.

The chain uses TRBV5-6 and TRBJ2-7, with D possibly TRBD1 on 6 matching bases. V gave up 4 bases and J gave up 3 bases, with 14 bases separating them. The CDR3 runs 14 residues. Per germline, CDR1 SGHDT and CDR2 YYEEEE. In DNA form, the CDR3 reads TGTGCCAGCAGCAAACAGGGTCCGTTCTACGAGCAGTACGTC. Amino acid sequence: CASSKQGPFYEQYV.

This clonotype was detected only a few times. The CDR3: CASSYSRGKTGLNTGELFF. The DNA of the CDR3 is TGTGCCAGCAGTTACTCGAGAGGAAAAACAGGGCTGAACACCGGGGAGCTGTTTTTT. This chain joins TRBV6-2 or TRBV6-3 and TRBJ2-2; D perhaps matches TRBD1 (6 bases). The CDR3 is made up of 19 amino acids. Germline V CDR1 and CDR2: MNHEY, SVGEGT. V was cut by 0 bases and J by 1 base, with 18 bases left in between.

This clonotype was seen ten or more times. V and J are TRBV29-1 and TRBJ2-2, with D perhaps matching TRBD2 (6 bases). The CDR3 runs 13 residues. The germline gives CDR1 SQVTM, CDR2 ANQGSEA. V was shortened by 5 bases and J by 5 bases, with 12 bases between the two germline ends. In DNA form, the CDR3 reads TGCAGCGTTCACGGAGGGAGGACCGGGGAGCTGTTTTTT. It is translated as CSVHGGRTGELFF.

The chain employs TRBV20-1 and TRBJ1-1; tentatively, D is TRBD1 (5 bases). The germline V gene has CDR1 DFQATT and CDR2 SNEGSKA (reference sequence). Trimming took 4 bases from V and 7 from J, leaving 10 bases between them. The CDR3 sequence is 11 residues long. Here the CDR3 DNA reads TGCAGTGCTACGGGACTTTATGAAGCTTTCTTT. Its protein is CSATGLYEAFF.

The chain joins TRBV2 to TRBJ2-2, with 8 bases fitting TRBD1. Trimming removed 7 bases from V and 4 bases from J; junction bases left unmatched: 5. The CDR3 consists of 14 residues. Germline V gene lookup returns CDR1 SNHLY and CDR2 FYNNEI. In DNA form, the CDR3 reads TGTGCCAGCATCAGGGGGCCGGGCACCGGGGAGCTGTTTTTT. This translates into CASIRGPGTGELFF. Full variable domain (rest looked up from reference TRBV2 and TRBJ2-2): EPEVTQTPSHQVTQMGQEVILRCVPISNHLYFYWYRQILGQKVEFLVSFYNNEISEKSEIFDDQFSVERPDGSNFTLKIRSTKLEDSAMYFCASIRGPGTGELFFGEGSRLTVL.

This clonotype has only a few counts. This chain links TRBV7-2 with TRBJ2-5; no clear D gene. Trimming cost V 2 bases and J 3 bases, with 13 bases left between them. The CDR3 has 15 residues. The V gene's germline CDR1 is SGHTA and CDR2 FQGNSA. The CDR3 sequence: CASSLMGGRKETQYF. The DNA of the CDR3 is TGTGCCAGCAGCTTAATGGGCGGACGGAAAGAGACCCAGTACTTC.

V usage is TRBV15 and J usage is TRBJ1-4; no definite D call. Germline V gene sequence: CDR1 LNHNV, CDR2 YYDKDF (reference sequence). The CDR3 is 16 amino acids. V was clipped by 0 bases and J by 4 bases, with 12 bases between them. CDR3 nucleotides: TGTGCCACCAGCAGAGACAGGACTGTTATTAATGAAAAACTGTTTTTT. Amino acids: CATSRDRTVINEKLFF. The whole variable domain, remainder taken from reference TRBV15 and TRBJ1-4, is DAMVIQNPRYQVTQFGKPVTLSCSQTLNHNVMYWYQQKSSQAPKLLFHYYDKDFNNEADTPDNFQSRRPNTSFCFLDIRSPGLGDTAMYLCATSRDRTVINEKLFFGSGTQLSVL.

The chain combines TRBV11-3 with TRBJ2-1, with TRBD2 matching 9 bases. V was clipped by 4 bases and J by 10 bases; unmatched bases: 8. This CDR3 contains 14 residues. The germline V gene encodes CDR1 SGHNT and CDR2 YENEEA. The CDR3 DNA reads as TGTGCCAGCAGCTACCGAGCTAGCGGGGACGAGCAGTTCTTC. As protein: CASSYRASGDEQFF.

The table lists this clonotype with a few counts. This rearrangement joins TRBV18 to TRBJ2-3; TRBD2 matches at 12 bases. CDR1 KGHSH and CDR2 LQKENI come from the germline V gene. Trimming removed 2 bases from V and 4 bases from J; junction bases left unmatched: 7. CDR3 length equals 17 residues. The DNA of the CDR3 is TGTGCCAGCTCACCAGTGAGGACTAGCGGGACCCCAGATACGCAGTATTTT. Translation: CASSPVRTSGTPDTQYF.

In this sample, this clonotype turned up a few times. The rearrangement uses TRBV20-1 and TRBJ2-4, with 8 positions matching TRBD2. V gave up 6 bases and J gave up 10 bases; unmatched junction bases: 14. The CDR3 totals 14 residues. Germline V CDR1 and CDR2: DFQATT, SNEGSKA (reference sequence). CDR3 nucleotides: TGCAGTGCCTCCGCGAGGGGGACTAGTTTAATTCAGTACTTC. Protein: CSASARGTSLIQYF.

This clonotype was recorded many times. The chain carries TRBV12-3 or TRBV12-4 and TRBJ2-7, with 7 nucleotides matching TRBD2. The CDR3 spans 15 residues. J was trimmed by 2 bases and V by 7 bases; bases with no gene match: 11. CDR3 nucleotides: TGTGCCAGCACTCCCAGTGCGGGAGTGCCCTACGAGCAGTACTTC. It encodes CASTPSAGVPYEQYF.

The chain links TRBV2 to TRBJ2-1; 8 nucleotides line up with TRBD2. The CDR3 has 17 residues. The germline V gene encodes CDR1 SNHLY and CDR2 FYNNEI. V lost 5 bases, J lost 7 bases, and 16 bases stayed unmatched. The CDR3 spells CASSPPGRQREWNEQFF. CDR3 in DNA: TGTGCCAGCAGTCCCCCGGGGCGGCAGCGGGAGTGGAATGAGCAGTTCTTC.

This clonotype came up a few times. The chain has TRBV5-1 and TRBJ1-4; D perhaps matches TRBD1 (5 bases). Germline assignment: CDR1 SGHRS and CDR2 YFSETQ. Deletions cut 4 bases from V and 8 bases from J, with 15 bases between. The CDR3 is made up of 14 amino acids. CDR3 DNA: TGCGCCAGCAGCCTACAGGTCCCCGGGGAAAAACTGTTTTTT. This gives the protein CASSLQVPGEKLFF.

This clonotype was counted at least ten times. The chain links TRBV7-2 to TRBJ2-2, with 9 bases identical to TRBD1. The CDR3 length is 16 residues. Looked up from germline, CDR1 is SGHTA and CDR2 is FQGNSA. V lost 7 bases to trimming and J lost 5 bases; unmatched junction nucleotides: 11. The CDR3 nucleotides read TGTGCCAGCAAACCTCTACAGGGGGCCGTAACCGGGGAGCTGTTTTTT. Residues: CASKPLQGAVTGELFF.

The rearrangement links TRBV27 to TRBJ2-1, with 10 bases identical to TRBD2. Germline values: CDR1 MNHEY, CDR2 SMNVEV (reference sequence). The V and J ends lost 0 bases and 7 bases, in that order; junction bases with no gene match: 3. The CDR3 consists of 15 residues. This chain's CDR3 is CASSLSPSGRNEQFF. The CDR3 coding sequence is TGTGCCAGCAGTTTATCGCCTAGCGGGAGAAATGAGCAGTTCTTC.